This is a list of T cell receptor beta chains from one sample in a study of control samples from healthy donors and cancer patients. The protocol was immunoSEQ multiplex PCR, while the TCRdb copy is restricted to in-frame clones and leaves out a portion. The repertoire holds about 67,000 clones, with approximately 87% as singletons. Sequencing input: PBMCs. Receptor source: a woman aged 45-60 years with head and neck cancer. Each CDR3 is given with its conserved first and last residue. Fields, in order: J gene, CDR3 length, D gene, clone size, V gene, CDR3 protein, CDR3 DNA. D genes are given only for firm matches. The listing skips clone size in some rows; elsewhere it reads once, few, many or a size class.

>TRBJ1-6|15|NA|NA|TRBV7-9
CASSFTTVAASPLHF
TGTGCCAGCAGCTTTACGACAGTTGCTGCTTCACCCCTCCACTTT
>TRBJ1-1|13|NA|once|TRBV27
CASSPGQNTEAFF
TGTGCCAGCTCCCCGGGACAGAACACTGAAGCTTTCTTT
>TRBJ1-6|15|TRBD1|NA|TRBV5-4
CASSFDRGSGSPLHF
TGTGCCAGCAGCTTTGACAGGGGGTCCGGTTCACCCCTCCACTTT
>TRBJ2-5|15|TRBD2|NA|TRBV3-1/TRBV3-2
CASSQGAGGQETQYF
TGTGCCAGCAGCCAAGGCGCGGGAGGACAAGAGACCCAGTACTTC
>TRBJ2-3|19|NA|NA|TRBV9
CASSERDRGAGGRSDTQYF
TGTGCCAGCAGCGAGCGGGACAGGGGTGCGGGGGGGCGATCAGATACGCAGTATTTT
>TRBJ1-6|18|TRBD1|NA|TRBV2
CASVPGQGTARYNSPLHF
TGTGCCAGCGTACCGGGACAGGGGACAGCCCGCTATAATTCACCCCTCCACTTT
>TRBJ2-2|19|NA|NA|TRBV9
CASSISLPGPLGEGGELFF
TGTGCCAGCAGCATTTCCCTTCCCGGCCCCCTTGGCGAGGGCGGGGAGCTGTTTTTT
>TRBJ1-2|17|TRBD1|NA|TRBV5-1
CASSLVVGDSLNYGYTF
TGCGCCAGCAGCTTGGTGGTTGGGGACAGTCTGAACTATGGCTACACCTTC
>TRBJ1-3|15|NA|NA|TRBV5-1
CASSLEAASGNTIYF
TGCGCCAGCAGCTTGGAAGCAGCCTCTGGAAACACCATATATTTT
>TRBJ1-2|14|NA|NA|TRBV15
CATSRDLTAYGYTF
TGTGCCACCAGCAGAGATCTGACAGCATATGGCTACACCTTC
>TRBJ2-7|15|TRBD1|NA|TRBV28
CASSEQGASTYEQYF
TGTGCCAGCAGTGAACAGGGGGCCTCTACTTACGAGCAGTACTTC
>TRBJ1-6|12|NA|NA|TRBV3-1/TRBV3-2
CASSLAGRALHF
TGTGCCAGCAGCCTAGCGGGGAGGGCCCTCCACTTT
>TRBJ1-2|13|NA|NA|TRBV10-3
CAISESQGHGYTF
TGTGCCATCAGTGAGTCGCAGGGCCATGGCTACACCTTC
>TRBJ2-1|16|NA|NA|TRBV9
CASSVAGGGLYNEQFF
TGTGCCAGCAGCGTAGCCGGCGGGGGCCTATACAATGAGCAGTTCTTC
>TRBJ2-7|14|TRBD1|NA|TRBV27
CASNPGTGNNEQYF
TGTGCCAGCAACCCCGGGACAGGGAACAACGAGCAGTACTTC
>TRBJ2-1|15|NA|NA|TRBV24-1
CATSDPRRPYNEQFF
TGTGCCACCAGTGACCCCCGCCGCCCTTACAATGAGCAGTTCTTC
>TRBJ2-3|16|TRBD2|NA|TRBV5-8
CASSRRTSGGVDTQYF
TGTGCCAGCAGCCGCCGGACTAGCGGGGGAGTAGATACGCAGTATTTT
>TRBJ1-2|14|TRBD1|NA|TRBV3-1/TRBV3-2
CASSQDRDSHRYTF
TGTGCCAGCAGCCAAGATAGGGACAGTCACCGCTACACCTTC
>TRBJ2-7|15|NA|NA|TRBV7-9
CASSPLGQGDFEQYF
TGTGCCAGCAGCCCCCTGGGGCAGGGGGACTTCGAGCAGTACTTC
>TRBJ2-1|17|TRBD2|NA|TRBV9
CASSVAMGPGGSDEQFF
TGTGCCAGCAGCGTAGCTATGGGTCCGGGGGGTTCAGATGAGCAGTTCTTC
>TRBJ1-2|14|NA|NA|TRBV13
CASSLRTAFYGYTF
TGTGCCAGCAGCTTACGTACGGCTTTCTATGGCTACACCTTC
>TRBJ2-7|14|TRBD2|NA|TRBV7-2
CASSLGTSGGEQYF
TGTGCCAGCAGCTTAGGGACTAGCGGGGGCGAGCAGTACTTC
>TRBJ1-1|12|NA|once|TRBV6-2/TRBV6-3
CASSYGTSEAFF
TGTGCCAGCAGTTACGGGACAAGTGAAGCTTTCTTT
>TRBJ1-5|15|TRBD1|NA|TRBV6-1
CASSEGAGGRQPQHF
TGTGCCAGCAGTGAAGGGGCAGGGGGCAGGCAGCCCCAGCATTTT
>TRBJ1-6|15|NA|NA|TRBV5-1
CASSQGPEEYSPLHF
TGCGCCAGCAGCCAGGGCCCAGAGGAGTATTCACCCCTCCACTTT
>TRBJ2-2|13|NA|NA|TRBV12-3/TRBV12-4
CASCRGNTGELFF
TGTGCCAGTTGCCGAGGGAACACCGGGGAGCTGTTTTTT
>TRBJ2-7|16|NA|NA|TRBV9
CASSVSWDGIGYEQYF
TGTGCCAGCAGCGTAAGCTGGGATGGGATCGGCTACGAGCAGTACTTC
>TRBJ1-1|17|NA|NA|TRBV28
CASSTLPFGTQNTEAFF
TGTGCCAGCAGTACCCTCCCCTTTGGGACACAAAACACTGAAGCTTTCTTT
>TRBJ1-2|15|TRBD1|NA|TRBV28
CASSRTGGERNGYTF
TGTGCCAGCAGTAGGACAGGGGGAGAACGGAATGGCTACACCTTC
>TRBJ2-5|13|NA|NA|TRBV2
CASSSSGLKTQYF
TGTGCCAGCAGTTCATCAGGGCTAAAGACCCAGTACTTC
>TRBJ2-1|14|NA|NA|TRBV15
CATSREKGYNEQFF
TGTGCCACCAGCAGAGAGAAAGGGTACAATGAGCAGTTCTTC
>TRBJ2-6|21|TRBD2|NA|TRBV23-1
CASSQYVQRDGGVSGANVLTF
TGCGCCAGCAGTCAGTACGTCCAACGGGACGGGGGGGTCTCTGGGGCCAACGTCCTGACTTTC
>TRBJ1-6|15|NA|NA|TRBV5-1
CASRHPPDSDSPLHF
TGCGCCAGCAGGCATCCCCCGGACTCTGACTCACCCCTCCACTTT
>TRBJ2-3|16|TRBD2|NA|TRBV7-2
CASSSRTSGGGDTQYF
TGTGCCAGCAGCTCCCGGACTAGCGGGGGGGGTGATACGCAGTATTTT
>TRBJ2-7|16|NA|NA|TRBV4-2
CASSQDRWASSYEQYF
TGTGCCAGCAGCCAAGATCGGTGGGCCTCCTCCTACGAGCAGTACTTC
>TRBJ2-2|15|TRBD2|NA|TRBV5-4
CASSLVAGVAGELFF
TGTGCCAGCAGCTTGGTGGCGGGGGTGGCCGGGGAGCTGTTTTTT
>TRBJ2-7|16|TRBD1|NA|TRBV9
CASSVGQGTGVSEQYF
TGTGCCAGCAGCGTAGGGCAAGGGACAGGGGTCTCCGAGCAGTACTTC
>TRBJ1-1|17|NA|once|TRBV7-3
CASSFIGGASAHTEAFF
TGTGCCAGCAGCTTCATTGGGGGCGCGTCAGCACACACTGAAGCTTTCTTT
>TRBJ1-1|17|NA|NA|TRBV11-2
CASSLSLAGATNTEAFF
TGTGCCAGCAGCTTAAGTTTGGCAGGGGCTACGAACACTGAAGCTTTCTTT
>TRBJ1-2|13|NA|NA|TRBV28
CASLSGTINGYTF
TGTGCCAGCCTCTCCGGGACAATCAATGGCTACACCTTC
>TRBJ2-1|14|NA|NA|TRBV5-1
CASSLGQGWNEQFF
TGCGCCAGCAGCTTGGGGCAGGGGTGGAATGAGCAGTTCTTC
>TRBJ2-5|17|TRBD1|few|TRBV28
CASSLAGQGRLRETQYF
TGTGCCAGCAGTTTAGCAGGACAGGGACGTTTAAGAGAGACCCAGTACTTC
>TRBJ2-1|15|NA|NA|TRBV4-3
CASSQDRVSYNEQFF
TGCGCCAGCAGCCAAGACAGGGTCTCCTACAATGAGCAGTTCTTC
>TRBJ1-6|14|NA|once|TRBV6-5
CATKSYLDNSPLHF
TGTGCCACCAAGTCCTATCTGGATAATTCACCCCTCCACTTT
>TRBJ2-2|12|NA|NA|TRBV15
CATSSGTGELFF
TGTGCCACCAGCAGTGGCACCGGGGAGCTGTTTTTT
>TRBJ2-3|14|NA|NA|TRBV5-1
CASSLGVSTDTQYF
TGCGCCAGCAGCTTGGGGGTCAGCACAGATACGCAGTATTTT
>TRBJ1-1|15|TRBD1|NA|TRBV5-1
CASSFRTGENTEAFF
TGCGCCAGCAGCTTCCGGACAGGGGAGAACACTGAAGCTTTCTTT
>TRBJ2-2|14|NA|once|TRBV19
CASSGRTVTGELFF
TGTGCCAGTAGTGGGCGGACAGTCACCGGGGAGCTGTTTTTT
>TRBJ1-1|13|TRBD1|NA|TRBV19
CASRRQGGTEAFF
TGTGCCAGTAGGCGACAGGGAGGCACTGAAGCTTTCTTT
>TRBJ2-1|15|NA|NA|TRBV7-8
CASSFTGFSYNEQFF
TGTGCCAGCAGCTTTACAGGCTTCTCCTACAATGAGCAGTTCTTC